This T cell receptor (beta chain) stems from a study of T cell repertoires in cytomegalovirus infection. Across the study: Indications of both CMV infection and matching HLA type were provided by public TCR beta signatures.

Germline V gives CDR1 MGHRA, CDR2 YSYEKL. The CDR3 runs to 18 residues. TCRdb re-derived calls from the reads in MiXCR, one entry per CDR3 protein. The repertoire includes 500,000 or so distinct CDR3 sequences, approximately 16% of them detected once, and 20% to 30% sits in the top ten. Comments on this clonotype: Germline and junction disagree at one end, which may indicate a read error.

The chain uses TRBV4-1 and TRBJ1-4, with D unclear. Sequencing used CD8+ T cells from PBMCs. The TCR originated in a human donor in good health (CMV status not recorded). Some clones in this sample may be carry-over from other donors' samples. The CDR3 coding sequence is TGCGCCAGAAGCCAAATAATTGCCGGAAGTGCAACTAATGAAATACTGTTTTTT. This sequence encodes CARSQIIAGSATNEILFF.